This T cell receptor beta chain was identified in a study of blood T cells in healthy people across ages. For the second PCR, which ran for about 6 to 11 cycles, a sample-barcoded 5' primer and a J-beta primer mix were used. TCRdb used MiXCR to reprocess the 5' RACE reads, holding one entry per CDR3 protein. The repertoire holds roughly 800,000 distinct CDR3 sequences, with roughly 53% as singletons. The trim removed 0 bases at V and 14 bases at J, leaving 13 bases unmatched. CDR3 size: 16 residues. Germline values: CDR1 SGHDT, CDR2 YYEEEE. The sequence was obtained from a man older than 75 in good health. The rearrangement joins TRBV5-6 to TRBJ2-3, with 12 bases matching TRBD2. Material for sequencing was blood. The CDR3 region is CASSLGLAGVSRYAYF. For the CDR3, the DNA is TGTGCCAGCAGCTTGGGACTAGCGGGAGTTAGCAGATACGCGTATTTT.